What follows is one T cell receptor (beta chain) and its context. The sample belongs to a study of cytomegalovirus exposure and HLA in healthy donors. Germline assignment: CDR1 SGHNT and CDR2 YENEEA. The CDR3 runs to 12 residues. The V end lost 4 bases, the J end lost 7 bases, and 10 bases lay between the germline ends. The PCR made use of 60 Vbeta and 13 Jbeta primers. The table came from immunoSEQ multiplex PCR; TCRdb's copy has only in-frame clones and leaves some out. This table has approximately 170,000 clones, around 68% appearing once. The specimen sequenced was PBMCs. The rearrangement links TRBV11-3 to TRBJ1-1, with a tentative D call TRBD1 (5 bases). This sequence was found in a man aged 45-65 years in good health and CMV-seronegative. The CDR3 DNA reads TGTGCCAGCAGCTACGGGACTTTTGAAGCTTTCTTT. It is translated as CASSYGTFEAFF.